These 18 T cell receptor beta chains originate from one sample sequenced in a study of breast tumors, draining lymph nodes, adjacent tissues. MiXCR was run by TCRdb on the multiplex PCR reads, yielding one entry per CDR3 protein. The sample holds about 230,000 distinct CDR3 sequences, roughly 32% seen once. Axillary draining lymph nodes of breast cancer patients supplied the node samples. Material: axillary lymph node tissue. The receptors were gathered from a female donor with breast cancer. Some clones in this sample may be carry-over from other donors' samples.

Ten or more counts support this clonotype. This chain connects TRBV5-6 to TRBJ2-7; either TRBD1 or TRBD2 may fit D (5 bases each). The CDR3 length is 15 residues. Looked up from germline, CDR1 is SGHDT and CDR2 is YYEEEE. V was shortened by 4 bases and J by 7 bases, with 21 bases between the two germline ends. The CDR3 sequence is CASSGGGPRSREQYF. Written as DNA, the CDR3 is TGTGCCAGCAGCGGTGGGGGTCCCCGGAGTAGGGAGCAGTACTTC.

This clonotype was observed many times. The chain is built from TRBV11-3 and TRBJ2-1; TRBD2 aligns across 9 bases. CDR1 is SGHNT, CDR2 YENEEA, per germline. The V gene end was trimmed by 8 bases and the J gene end by 7 bases; junction bases not matched to a gene: 3. The CDR3 consists of 12 residues. This chain's CDR3 is CASGLAGNEQFF. CDR3 bases: TGTGCCAGCGGGCTAGCGGGGAATGAGCAGTTCTTC. The whole variable domain, filled in from reference TRBV11-3 and TRBJ2-1, reads EAGVVQSPRYKIIEKKQPVAFWCNPISGHNTLYWYLQNLGQGPELLIRYENEEAVDDSQLPKDRFSAERLKGVDSTLKIQPAELGDSAVYLCASGLAGNEQFFGPGTRLTVL.

This clonotype was detected many times. This chain joins TRBV5-5 and TRBJ1-2; TRBD1 might be the D (5 bases). V dropped 4 bases and J dropped 4 bases, with 20 bases sitting between them. The CDR3 runs 16 residues. Germline assignment: CDR1 SGHKS and CDR2 YYEKEE (reference sequence). The CDR3 is CASSRDLDGILYGYTF. The CDR3 DNA reads as TGTGCCAGCAGCCGGGACCTTGACGGGATCCTCTATGGCTACACCTTC.

This clonotype was counted at least ten times. The chain uses TRBV12-3 or TRBV12-4 and TRBJ2-1; no clear D. This CDR3 region has 10 residues. V lost 6 bases to trimming and J lost 4 bases, with 1 base between them. CDR3 nucleotides: TGTGCCAGCAGATACAATGAGCAGTTCTTC. It translates to CASRYNEQFF.

This chain joins TRBV9 and TRBJ2-5, with a weak D call TRBD1 (6 bases). Germline CDR1 SGDLS, CDR2 YYNGEE. Between the trimmed V and J ends, which lost 3 bases and 7 bases, there was a span of 19 bases. The CDR3 is made up of 15 amino acids. CDR3 bases: TGTGCCAGCAGCGCGAGGGACACGGGGTTAGCGACCCAGTACTTC. Translation gives CASSARDTGLATQYF.

This clonotype appeared a single time. The V and J genes are TRBV2 and TRBJ2-2; D is possibly TRBD2 (6 bases). V was pared by 5 bases and J by 8 bases, with 21 bases between. The CDR3 contains 16 residues. Germline CDR1 reads SNHLY; CDR2 reads FYNNEI. CDR3 in amino acids: CASSSLFGGPGGELFF. The DNA for the CDR3 is TGTGCCAGCAGTTCTCTCTTCGGAGGGCCGGGTGGGGAGCTGTTTTTT.

The chain joins TRBV5-4 to TRBJ1-1; D is perhaps TRBD1 (6 bases). This CDR3 is 14 amino acids long. The germline CDR1 and CDR2 sequences are SGHNT and YYREEE (reference sequence). V lost 4 bases and J 7 bases, leaving 17 bases between the germline ends. CDR3 nucleotides: TGTGCCAGCAGCCCTCAGGGGAGGGTTAGTGAAGCTTTCTTT. As protein: CASSPQGRVSEAFF. Looking up the rest from reference TRBV5-4 and TRBJ1-1 gives the full variable domain: ETGVTQSPTHLIKTRGQQVTLRCSSQSGHNTVSWYQQALGQGPQFIFQYYREEENGRGNFPPRFSGLQFPNYSSELNVNALELDDSALYLCASSPQGRVSEAFFGQGTRLTVV.

In its sample, this clonotype was seen many times. The chain uses TRBV7-2 and TRBJ2-3; perhaps TRBD1 as D (6 bases). This CDR3 has 16 residues. Trimming left V 0 bases short and J 5 bases short, with 15 bases between. Looked up from germline, CDR1 is SGHTA and CDR2 is FQGNSA. The CDR3 is CASSLASARGGDTQYF. DNA of the CDR3: TGTGCCAGCAGCTTAGCTAGCGCCCGAGGGGGAGATACGCAGTATTTT.

This clonotype has only a few counts. The chain couples TRBV4-2 to TRBJ2-2, with TRBD2 identical over 14 bases. Trimming cost V 3 bases and J 3 bases; bases outside gene matches: 6. Germline V CDR1 and CDR2: LGHNA, YNFKEQ. This CDR3 region has 18 residues. The CDR3 DNA reads TGTGCCAGCAGCCACTCCGGGACTAGCGGGAGCTACACCGGGGAGCTGTTTTTT. Protein product: CASSHSGTSGSYTGELFF.

The chain combines TRBV5-4 with TRBJ2-4; D ambiguous. Trimming took off 2 bases at V and 1 base at J, with 10 bases between the two ends. The CDR3 has 15 residues. In germline, CDR1 is SGHNT, CDR2 YYREEE (reference sequence). The DNA for the CDR3 is TGTGCCAGCAGCTTACGCCCACCCGCCAAAAACATTCAGTACTTC. Translating gives CASSLRPPAKNIQYF.

This sequence joins TRBV11-2 and TRBJ2-4; D could derive from TRBD1 or TRBD2 (5 bases each). Germline V gives CDR1 SGHAT, CDR2 FQNNGV. The V end was cut by 6 bases, the J end by 7 bases, with 13 bases between. CDR3 size: 13 residues. The DNA of the CDR3 is TGTGCCAGCAGTTCAACCGGGACCAACATTCAGTACTTC. This sequence encodes CASSSTGTNIQYF.

This clonotype showed up just a few times. V is TRBV6-4 and J is TRBJ1-3; no definite D call. The CDR3 contains 12 residues. Trimming shortened V by 3 bases and J by 7 bases, and 7 bases separated the two germline ends. CDR1 and CDR2 from the germline V gene are MRHNA and SNTAGT. The CDR3 loop reads CASSEQSNTIYF. In nucleotides, the CDR3 is TGTGCCAGCAGTGAACAGTCGAACACCATATATTTT.

This clonotype was counted between two and nine times. Since no conserved phenylalanine or tryptophan closes the CDR3, a read error is the likely cause. The chain carries TRBV30 and TRBJ2-3, with no clear D. The CDR3 runs 14 residues. The germline V gene encodes CDR1 GTSNPN and CDR2 SVGIG (reference sequence). The V gene lost 2 bases and the J gene lost 4 bases, with 13 bases spanning the gap. CDR3 nucleotide sequence: TGTGCCTGGAGTCCCAGCATCGTCGCAGATACGCAGTATTCT. It yields the protein CAWSPSIVADTQYS.

In the case of this clonotype: One end of the junction fails to match germline, which may point to a read error. The chain carries TRBV27 and TRBJ2-5; no clear D. Germline V gives CDR1 MNHEY, CDR2 SMNVEV (reference sequence). The CDR3 totals 11 residues. In DNA form, the CDR3 reads TGTGCCAGCAGTAATCGAGAGACCCAGTGCTTC. It encodes CASSNRETQCF.

This chain connects TRBV6-6 to TRBJ1-1; D is uncertain. The germline CDR1 and CDR2 sequences are MNHNY and SVGAGI (reference sequence). CDR3 length: 13 amino acids. Trimming removed 6 bases at V and 1 base at J, with 9 bases between. The chain's CDR3 is CASSGPPNTEAFF. CDR3 bases: TGTGCCAGCAGCGGACCTCCGAACACTGAAGCTTTCTTT.

The table lists this clonotype with many counts. The chain links TRBV6-5 to TRBJ2-7, with 8 bases that match TRBD1. Germline V gives CDR1 MNHEY, CDR2 SVGAGI. The CDR3 loop spans 15 amino acids. V shed 7 bases, J shed 1 base, and the junction held 9 bases outside the gene matches. Here the CDR3 reads CASTFDRGISYEQYF. CDR3 DNA sequence: TGTGCCAGCACCTTTGACAGGGGAATTTCCTACGAGCAGTACTTC.

This clonotype was seen ten or more times. The chain joins TRBV20-1 to TRBJ2-7, with TRBD2 identical over 16 bases. From germline, CDR1 is DFQATT and CDR2 SNEGSKA (reference sequence). The ends lost 6 bases at V and 7 bases at J; junction bases unmatched: 6. This CDR3 spans 14 amino acids. The CDR3, as DNA: TGCAGTGCCAGACCGGGACTAGCGGGAGGGGAGCAGTACTTC. Its protein product is CSARPGLAGGEQYF.

As for this clonotype: A much larger clone differs from this one at a single base, so this may be a read error. Here the CDR3 reads CTSSSIGGSDTQYF. The DNA for the CDR3 is TGTACCAGCAGCTCAATCGGGGGCTCAGATACGCAGTATTTT. The chain employs TRBV11-2 and TRBJ2-3; the D call may be TRBD1 or TRBD2 (6 bases each). This CDR3 spans 14 amino acids. Germline CDR1 reads SGHAT; CDR2 reads FQNNGV.